Sequencing of this T cell receptor (beta chain) was carried out in a study of T cell repertoires in cytomegalovirus infection. Study-level information: It was the public TCR beta signatures that indicated both CMV infection and matching HLA type.

Trimming removed 6 bases from V and 4 bases from J, with 19 bases in between. The CDR3 has 16 amino acids. In germline, CDR1 is DFQATT, CDR2 SNEGSKA (reference sequence). This clonotype has ten or more counts. The antigen remains undetermined. Study-level findings and limits: HLA-C-restricted CMV clonotypes gave the most frequent clonotype in two of eight donors.

TCRdb called the reads again in MiXCR, with one record for every CDR3 protein. The sample carries approximately 240,000 distinct CDR3 sequences, about 12% recorded once. Source material: PBMCs. The J gene is TRBJ2-6, the V gene TRBV20-1; D is perhaps TRBD2 (7 bases). The sequence derives from a human donor in good health (CMV status not recorded). Some clones in this sample may be carry-over from other donors' samples. The DNA of the CDR3 is TGCAGTGCCCCGGAAGGGGGGGCGGGGGGGGCCAACGTCCTGACTTTC. The encoded protein is CSAPEGGAGGANVLTF.